The 24 T cell receptor beta chains reported below all come from one sample, sequenced in a study of CD8 T cells in Susac syndrome. With random hexamers, 0.5 to 1 ug RNA was reverse transcribed. Using its own MiXCR run on the immunoSEQ multiplex PCR reads, TCRdb lists one record per CDR3 protein. The profile covers 170,000 or so distinct CDR3 sequences, with 95% to 96% appearing a single time and approximately 0.12% taken by the ten largest. Material for sequencing was CD4+ T cells from PBMCs. These receptors were collected from a human donor with Susac syndrome.

The chain couples TRBV9 to TRBJ2-3; D gene unclear. The CDR3 length is 14 residues. Germline values: CDR1 SGDLS, CDR2 YYNGEE. V was shortened by 0 bases and J by 1 base, with 6 bases between the two germline ends. CDR3 bases: TGTGCCAGCAGCGTAGGCGGACGCACAGATACGCAGTATTTT. It codes for CASSVGGRTDTQYF.

The V call is TRBV9, the J call TRBJ1-5, with D possibly being TRBD1 (5 bases). Germline V gene lookup returns CDR1 SGDLS and CDR2 YYNGEE. With 0 bases removed from V and 2 bases from J, the gap between germline ends came to 15 bases. The CDR3 has 17 amino acids. CDR3 region: CASSVVALGGGNQPQHF. CDR3 DNA: TGTGCCAGCAGCGTAGTAGCCTTGGGGGGAGGCAATCAGCCCCAGCATTTT.

J is TRBJ2-5 and V is TRBV6-1; a weak D match, TRBD1 (6 bases). Trimming removed 6 bases from V and 2 bases from J, with 10 bases in between. CDR1 and CDR2 (germline): MNHNS, SASEGT. The CDR3 runs to 13 residues. DNA for the CDR3: TGTGCCAGCAGAGACGGACAGCAAGAGACCCAGTACTTC. Translation gives CASRDGQQETQYF.

This clonotype was picked up one time. This chain connects TRBV29-1 to TRBJ2-5, with D uncertain. The CDR3 totals 13 residues. CDR1 SQVTM and CDR2 ANQGSEA come from the germline V gene. V was trimmed by 4 bases and J by 2 bases, leaving 11 bases between them. The CDR3 nucleotides are TGCAGCGTTGCACAGAGCCCGCAAGAGACCCAGTACTTC. It yields the protein CSVAQSPQETQYF.

The chain carries TRBV29-1 and TRBJ2-3; D call uncertain. Trimming removed 5 bases at V and 2 bases at J, with 11 bases between. CDR3 length: 13 amino acids. Germline V lookup: CDR1 SQVTM, CDR2 ANQGSEA. This CDR3 reads CSVRSGDTDTQYF. CDR3 in DNA: TGCAGCGTTAGATCTGGGGACACAGATACGCAGTATTTT.

J is TRBJ1-4 and V is TRBV7-2, with TRBD1 matching over 11 bases. The V and J ends lost 3 bases and 7 bases, in that order; junction bases with no gene match: 4. Germline CDR1 is SGHTA and CDR2 is FQGNSA. The CDR3 is 15 residues long. The DNA of the CDR3 is TGTGCCAGCAGCTTTTCGGGACAGGGGGTTGAAAAACTGTTTTTT. This encodes CASSFSGQGVEKLFF.

The chain uses TRBV15 and TRBJ2-2; D is ambiguous. Trimming removed 0 bases at V and 0 bases at J, with 2 bases between. The CDR3 runs to 14 residues. From germline, CDR1 is LNHNV and CDR2 YYDKDF (reference sequence). The CDR3 here is CATSREPNTGELFF. The DNA for the CDR3 is TGTGCCACCAGCAGAGAACCGAACACCGGGGAGCTGTTTTTT.

The rearrangement joins TRBV6-1 to TRBJ2-1; the D gene is possibly TRBD1 (6 bases). CDR1 and CDR2 from the germline V gene are MNHNS and SASEGT. The CDR3 is 16 residues long. The germline V and J ends were trimmed by 6 bases and 7 bases, with 22 bases remaining between them. CDR3 bases: TGTGCCAGCAGCCCATTGGGGGCCGGAGCATCGAATGAGCAGTTCTTC. Amino acid sequence: CASSPLGAGASNEQFF.

The chain uses TRBV29-1 and TRBJ2-7; 9 bases fit TRBD1. The V gene's germline CDR1 is SQVTM and CDR2 ANQGSEA. V trimming: 6 bases; J trimming: 0 bases; junction bases outside the gene matches: 6. CDR3 size: 14 residues. CDR3 coding DNA: TGCAGCGTCTGGACAGGGGCCAGCTCCTACGAGCAGTACTTC. Its protein is CSVWTGASSYEQYF.

This clonotype was detected once. The J gene is TRBJ2-2, the V gene TRBV7-3; tentative D call: TRBD1 (6 bases). V lost 5 bases and J 7 bases, leaving 14 bases between the germline ends. The CDR3 consists of 14 residues. The germline V gene encodes CDR1 SGHTA and CDR2 FQGTGA. CDR3 nucleotide sequence: TGTGCCAGCAGCCACGGGCAGGGGAACGGGGAGCTGTTTTTT. Its translation is CASSHGQGNGELFF.

The sample holds one count of this clonotype. This chain joins TRBV20-1 and TRBJ2-7, with 7 bases that match TRBD2. CDR1 DFQATT and CDR2 SNEGSKA come from the germline V gene (reference sequence). The CDR3 contains 11 residues. CDR3 region: CKPGGTYEQYF. CDR3 in DNA: TGCAAGCCGGGAGGAACCTACGAGCAGTACTTC.

This chain uses TRBV28 with TRBJ1-1; D gene uncertain. This CDR3 has 14 residues. Trimming took 6 bases from V and 6 from J, leaving 17 bases between them. Germline values: CDR1 MDHEN, CDR2 SYDVKM. This chain's CDR3 is CASRVPSGKAEAFF. CDR3 DNA: TGTGCCAGCAGGGTCCCAAGTGGCAAAGCTGAAGCTTTCTTT.

The rearrangement joins TRBV29-1 to TRBJ2-4; weak D call: TRBD1 (5 bases). With 6 bases removed from V and 0 bases from J, the gap between germline ends came to 18 bases. The CDR3 contains 16 residues. In germline, CDR1 is SQVTM, CDR2 ANQGSEA. The CDR3 sequence is CSVVPGRDRAKNIQYF. CDR3 nucleotides: TGCAGCGTCGTCCCGGGCAGGGATAGAGCCAAAAACATTCAGTACTTC.

J is TRBJ2-3 and V is TRBV5-1; D unresolved. This CDR3 is 15 amino acids long. Germline CDR1 and CDR2: SGHRS and YFSETQ. Trimming took off 0 bases at V and 1 base at J, with 9 bases between the two ends. The CDR3 region is CASSLGTEGTDTQYF. The CDR3 DNA sequence: TGCGCCAGCAGCTTGGGAACAGAGGGCACAGATACGCAGTATTTT.

The genes are TRBV30 and TRBJ1-2; the D is unclear. V shed 3 bases and J shed 5 bases, with 19 bases lying between them. The CDR3 contains 15 residues. Germline CDR1 reads GTSNPN; CDR2 reads SVGIG (reference sequence). CDR3 amino acids: CAWSLEGILGYGYTF. CDR3 DNA sequence: TGTGCCTGGAGCTTGGAAGGGATCCTTGGTTATGGCTACACCTTC.

The rearrangement joins TRBV30 to TRBJ2-1; D assignment may be TRBD1 or TRBD2 (5 bases each). V was pared by 4 bases and J by 0 bases, with 10 bases between. The CDR3 length is 14 residues. Germline V gives CDR1 GTSNPN, CDR2 SVGIG (reference sequence). The CDR3: CAWMAGGSYNEQFF. The CDR3 bases are TGTGCCTGGATGGCTGGGGGCTCCTACAATGAGCAGTTCTTC.

This clonotype was counted once. The CDR3 DNA follows: TGTGCCAGCGGTGTCGGGACCCTTAGGACCGAGCAGTACTTC. Translated: CASGVGTLRTEQYF. The V and J genes are TRBV28 and TRBJ2-7, with D possibly being TRBD1 or TRBD2 (5 bases each). V lost 8 bases, J lost 6 bases, and 20 bases lay in between. The germline gives CDR1 MDHEN, CDR2 SYDVKM. The CDR3 sequence is 14 residues long.

The chain employs TRBV30 and TRBJ1-3, with 7 bases matching TRBD1. Germline V gene lookup returns CDR1 GTSNPN and CDR2 SVGIG (reference sequence). The V segment lost 3 bases and the J segment 1 base; nucleotides outside the gene matches: 12. The CDR3 totals 17 residues. CDR3 sequence reads: CAWSFRPGQRSGNTIYF. CDR3 nucleotides: TGTGCCTGGAGCTTTCGACCGGGACAGAGATCTGGAAACACCATATATTTT.

This clonotype was found once. V usage is TRBV6-1 and J usage is TRBJ2-4; no clear D. The germline V gene has CDR1 MNHNS and CDR2 SASEGT. The V end was cut by 5 bases, the J end by 0 bases, with 14 bases between. The CDR3 covers 16 residues. The chain's CDR3 is CASSTEQRLAKNIQYF. For the CDR3, the DNA is TGTGCCAGCAGTACGGAACAGAGACTAGCCAAAAACATTCAGTACTTC.

This rearrangement joins TRBV5-6 to TRBJ2-1, with D unclear. V was pared by 4 bases and J by 0 bases, with 14 bases between. The CDR3 runs 16 residues. Germline values: CDR1 SGHDT, CDR2 YYEEEE. CDR3 nucleotides: TGTGCCAGCAGCCACAGCTCAACGAGCTCCTACAATGAGCAGTTCTTC. Its protein product is CASSHSSTSSYNEQFF. Full variable domain (rest looked up from reference TRBV5-6 and TRBJ2-1): DAGVTQSPTHLIKTRGQQVTLRCSPKSGHDTVSWYQQALGQGPQFIFQYYEEEERQRGNFPDRFSGHQFPNYSSELNVNALLLGDSALYLCASSHSSTSSYNEQFFGPGTRLTVL.

The rearrangement links TRBV21-1 to TRBJ2-7. TRBV21-1 is marked as a pseudogene. The CDR3 has 15 amino acids. CDR3 in DNA: TGTGCCAGCAGCAGAAGGAACTGCTTTGGCCGCGAGCAGTACTTC. This gives the protein CASSRRNCFGREQYF.

The V gene is TRBV10-3, the J gene TRBJ1-5; tentatively, D is TRBD1 (6 bases). From germline, CDR1 is ENHRY and CDR2 SYGVKD. Trimming left V 4 bases short and J 4 bases short, with 8 bases between. The CDR3 sequence is 13 residues long. This CDR3 is CAISATGNQPQHF. CDR3 coding DNA: TGTGCCATCAGTGCTACAGGGAATCAGCCCCAGCATTTT.

The gene calls are TRBV6-5 and TRBJ2-3; TRBD2 agrees at 8 bases. Germline CDR1 reads MNHEY; CDR2 reads SVGAGI. This CDR3 comprises 16 residues. V lost 4 bases, J lost 3 bases, and 9 bases stayed unmatched. The CDR3, as DNA: TGTGCCAGCAGTTCCCGACTAGCGCGGGGAACAGATACGCAGTATTTT. Its translation is CASSSRLARGTDTQYF.

The chain employs TRBV3-1 and TRBJ1-2; perhaps TRBD1 as D (6 bases). With 0 bases removed from V and 8 bases from J, the gap between germline ends came to 16 bases. The CDR3 is 15 residues long. CDR1 and CDR2 from the germline V gene are LGHDT and YNNKEL (reference sequence). The CDR3 DNA follows: TGTGCCAGCAGCCAAGACGGCCAGGGGAGAGGAGGCTACACCTTC. It translates to CASSQDGQGRGGYTF.